This entry is about one T cell receptor (beta chain). Its cognate antigen has yet to be identified. Library preparation employed the immunoSEQ multiplex PCR assay. A mixture of 60 forward primers for TCR Vbeta segments and 13 reverse primers for TCR Jbeta segments was used in the multiplex PCR. Amplification of the CDR3 region of rearranged TCR beta genes was performed with a multiplex PCR assay on genomic DNA. The Illumina HiSeq System was used to sequence the amplified TCR beta libraries as 87-base-pair reads. Regarding the original processing steps: Across the 640 or so repertoires, a later analysis counted tens of millions of unique TCR beta chains, approximately 12 million of which were shared by at least two donors. A nearest-neighbor algorithm error-corrected the raw reads and collapsed the reads into unique sequences, merging closely related sequences to remove PCR and sequencing errors. V, D and J gene segments were assigned by aligning CDR3 sequences to IMGT reference sequences. For a sequence to be retained, at least a six-nucleotide match to both a V gene segment and a J gene segment was required. A rearrangement was called productive if the CDR3 had no stop codons and remained in frame with V and J, and every other rearrangement was called non-productive. Following IMGT convention, CDR3 was defined as the stretch from the second conserved V-encoded cysteine up to the conserved J-encoded phenylalanine. The earlier analysis of 587 of the donors excluded sequences that lacked an unambiguous match to a single V gene segment. In an earlier analysis of several hundred of the donors, V segments were called functional above 56.7% productive rearrangements and were called segregating when the between-donor standard deviation exceeded 5%. A statistical classification framework was built for diagnosing cytomegalovirus status from the catalog of TCR beta chain sequences. A later analysis assigned V and J genes by comparing TCR nucleotide sequences with IMGT/GENE-DB human TR gene sequences. The TCRdist pipeline was used in a later analysis to assign CDR3 sequences and most-parsimonious VDJ recombination scenarios. A later analysis defined each TCR beta chain by its CDR3 amino acid sequence plus V-gene family, and excluded reads lacking a unique V-gene family. As a way to deal with suspected cross-contamination and a sequencing artifact, a later analysis dropped roughly 600 nucleotide sequences that were highly shared and had low generation probability. In a later analysis, a clonal expansion index for each public chain was calculated from normalized within-repertoire ranks of inferred template counts. A later analysis computed generation probabilities with a VDJ recombination model fitted to out-of-frame rearrangements, and checked the results against IGoR. Hypergeometric tests were used in a later analysis to score TCR-TCR, TCR-HLA and TCR-CMV co-occurrence, with a repertoire-size bias correction applied to the TCR pairs. To estimate false discovery rates, a later analysis permuted the HLA or CMV assignments 20 times. In a later analysis, co-occurring TCRs were grouped using DBSCAN, with TCRdist sequence similarity added in when clustering inside HLA-allele-positive subsets. Repertoires with fewer than 30,000 or more than 120,000 public chains, plus five repertoires with anomalous nucleotide sharing, were excluded from co-occurrence clustering. TCRdb retrieved this table from immuneACCESS and kept in-frame rearrangements only. Not all clones are present; in checked studies, unresolved V genes account for under half, and no reason is known for the remainder. The V and J calls and clone size come from that table; D and trimming were worked out from the DNA. The table for this sample shows 130,000 or so clones. About 1.8% of the sample belongs to the ten largest clones.

The sample is drawn from a study of cytomegalovirus exposure and HLA in healthy donors (dated by TCRdb to the late 2010s). Regarding the research as a whole: An earlier analysis of more than 550 of the donors reported over 250 Gb of sequence data and about 120 million unique TCR beta sequences obtained from about 180 million T cells. Donor age, sex, ethnicity and CMV serostatus were collected together with the repertoire data. An early release covering roughly 640 HLA-typed donors comprised about 300 gigabases of sequencing data and some 79 million unique TCR sequences. Using immunosequencing, the study profiled T cell repertoires from 640 or so subjects and related those repertoires to cytomegalovirus serostatus. Of the roughly 400 genotyped donors, roughly 85% fell in the genetic ancestry cluster associated with self-reported Caucasian donors. Along with the 666-subject first cohort, a separate validation cohort of over a hundred different subjects was used. Class I and class II HLA loci were covered by the typing at four-digit resolution. Every repertoire in the discovery cohort had been generated on one and the same sequencing platform. A later analysis re-analyzed previously published TCR beta repertoires from approximately 670 donors and added high-resolution HLA genotyping to study TCR occurrence patterns. To decide whether each TCR beta V gene segment behaved as functional or pseudogenic, an earlier analysis of some 540 of the donors relied on high-throughput TCR beta sequencing. To predict cytomegalovirus infection status, the study brought together high-throughput TCR immunosequencing, statistical association of individual TCRs with disease status, and machine learning. A later genetic analysis took genome-wide SNP genotypes for about 55% of the 666 donors and used that subset as a discovery cohort. Roughly 5 DR-DQ haplotypes were handled as single units for association and clustering, since linkage in the cohort was strong. The study was designed to test whether signatures of past pathogen exposure could be identified by cataloging public T cell receptors. The number of typed donors differed by locus: about 620-640 for A, B, C, DRB1 and DQB1; approximately 520 for DQA1; approximately 600 for DPA1; and around 470 for DPB1. Rather than using new phenotypic data, the later analysis identified candidate immune exposures from TCR beta sequences and from how often those sequences occurred across donors. On average, over 200,000 unique TCR beta nucleotide sequences were sequenced per donor among 300 to 500 genotyped donors of the cohort, with roughly 20% of those sequences being non-productive.

What the authors observed across the whole study: Some IMGT-functional V segments, including TRBV6-2 and TRBV6-3, could not be told apart with the 87-base-pair reads, so those segments were excluded. According to the authors, the approach could potentially be generalized to other disease states and immunological phenotypes. In a later analysis, 15,000 to 20,000 TCR beta sequences were associated with specific HLA alleles at a false discovery rate of 0.05. V-gene and J-gene trimming of TCR beta chains was associated with a missense DCLRE1C variant in a later genetic analysis, and the association was replicated in an independent cohort. For the cohort, immune exposure information was limited to CMV serostatus. Because HLA typing was missing for some donors at each locus, association tests included only the typed subset. Most CMV-associated TCR beta chains appeared to be HLA-restricted in a later analysis, and the HLA associations seemed to be driven largely by CMV exposure. In the study, around 160 TCR beta chains were listed as associated with cytomegalovirus. Strong co-occurrence of HLA alleles, especially DR and DQ, made assigning TCR associations to individual alleles difficult. In both the original and validation cohorts, the classifier was reported to diagnose cytomegalovirus status with high specificity and sensitivity. According to a later analysis, parvovirus B19, influenza, CMV and Epstein-Barr virus appeared linked to several top co-occurrence clusters. A group of highly shared sequence variants was considered likely to be a technical artifact of the sequencing pipeline. In an earlier analysis of 587 of the donors, most TCR beta V segments were observed in productive rearrangements about 87% or about 30% of the time, broadly matching IMGT annotations. Only TCR beta chains were sequenced in this cohort, and the absence of alpha or paired-chain data limited detectable features. A further reported finding was that TCR beta sequences accurately predicted the HLA-A and HLA-B alleles for most subjects in the first cohort. A later analysis found that TCR association rates varied across HLA loci, with DRB1 alleles showing the most associated TCRs and HLA-C alleles the fewest. A later genetic analysis reported fewer N-insertions in productive TCRs among donors in an Asian-associated ancestry cluster than the roughly 670-donor mean. Three of the identified cytomegalovirus-associated TCR beta chains were confirmed in vitro to be specific for cytomegalovirus antigens. Sequencing depth was assumed to be roughly uniform across donors in the presence/absence analyses, though that assumption may not hold. Because counts were too low, some 16 rarely observed V segments, including chromosome 9 orphons, were excluded from the earlier analysis of 587 of the donors. A later analysis found that HLA-associated TCR beta chains were more clonally expanded and had lower generation probabilities than equally common non-associated chains. Correlated functional status among segregating V segments might be attributable to linkage disequilibrium, but an unknown experimental factor could not be ruled out. Across donors, most TCR sequences were observed very rarely, whereas some public TCRs were present in many individuals.

The cohort consisted of 666 healthy bone marrow donors. All cohort members were sampled while nominally healthy, although unrecorded immune exposures were likely present. The donor was CMV seronegative and was included in the group of 352 seronegative cohort members. Every donor gave a peripheral blood sample, and the peripheral blood mononuclear cells from that sample were used for TCR beta sequencing. Genomic DNA was extracted from the blood cell samples with the Qiagen DNeasy Blood Extraction Kit. V is clipped by 4 bases and J by 0 bases, and the sequence between their germline boundaries is 16 bases long. Reading from cysteine to phenylalanine, the CDR3 counts 16 amino acids. Only the CDR3 region is kept as DNA, spanning 48 bases read in frame from base 1. From a lookup of the germline V gene, CDR1 and CDR2 are SGHRS and YFSETQ.

This clonotype was sampled from a man younger than 35 in good health and CMV-seronegative. This chain is built from TRBV5-1 and TRBJ1-1, with a weak D call of TRBD1 (6 bases match). The source material was PBMCs. The DNA sequence follows: TGCGCCAGCAGCGCAACCCGGGGGGCGGTGAACACTGAAGCTTTCTTT. Translated, it reads CASSATRGAVNTEAFF.